The 8 T cell receptor beta chains in this list originate from one sample, sequenced in a study of T cell changes during pregnancy in multiple sclerosis. This table comes from immunoSEQ multiplex PCR, and its TCRdb copy is limited to in-frame clones, with some not included. This repertoire shows tens of thousands of clones, 90% found once; its top ten account for 0.5% to 0.65%. This specimen consisted of CD4+ T cells from peripheral blood mononuclear cells, obtained in the third trimester of pregnancy. The source is a female donor in good health, enrolled as a control in a pregnancy study.

The rearrangement joins TRBV19 to TRBJ1-1; maybe TRBD1 (5 bases). The germline gives CDR1 LNHDA, CDR2 SQIVND (reference sequence). V was trimmed by 6 bases and J by 1 base, leaving 15 bases between them. The CDR3 runs 15 residues. DNA of the CDR3: TGTGCCAGTAGACCTCCGGGACTACCGAACACTGAAGCTTTCTTT. Translated, it gives CASRPPGLPNTEAFF. The full variable domain, completed using reference TRBV19 and TRBJ1-1, is DGGITQSPKYLFRKEGQNVTLSCEQNLNHDAMYWYRQDPGQGLRLIYYSQIVNDFQKGDIAEGYSVSREKKESFPLTVTSAQKNPTAFYLCASRPPGLPNTEAFFGQGTRLTVV.

The chain recombines TRBV11-2 with TRBJ1-3; D perhaps matches TRBD1 (5 bases). The V end lost 7 bases, the J end lost 4 bases, and 14 bases lay between the germline ends. This CDR3 is built from 14 residues. From germline, CDR1 is SGHAT and CDR2 FQNNGV. CDR3 DNA: TGTGCCAGCAACCCAAGGGGCTCGGGAAACACCATATATTTT. This translates into CASNPRGSGNTIYF.

The chain couples TRBV5-1 to TRBJ1-2, with a weak D call TRBD1 (6 bases). Germline CDR1 SGHRS, CDR2 YFSETQ. Trimming removed 6 bases from V and 3 bases from J, with 12 bases in between. The CDR3 loop spans 13 amino acids. CDR3 sequence reads: CASTTGTDYGYTF. In DNA form, the CDR3 reads TGCGCCAGCACTACAGGGACGGACTATGGCTACACCTTC.

The chain is built from TRBV7-2 and TRBJ2-7; TRBD1 agrees at 10 bases. CDR3 size: 15 residues. The V and J ends lost 5 bases and 7 bases, in that order; junction bases with no gene match: 11. Germline CDR1 is SGHTA and CDR2 is FQGNSA. CDR3 in amino acids: CASSPHRQGASEQYF. CDR3 nucleotide sequence: TGTGCCAGCAGCCCGCACCGACAGGGGGCGAGTGAGCAGTACTTC.

The chain recombines TRBV7-2 with TRBJ2-3; D uncertain. CDR3 length: 15 residues. V was cut by 2 bases and J by 4 bases, with 13 bases left in between. Germline assignment: CDR1 SGHTA and CDR2 FQGNSA. The CDR3, as DNA: TGTGCCAGCAGCTTAATCGGTGGTCATCCAGATACGCAGTATTTT. Its protein is CASSLIGGHPDTQYF.

This chain links TRBV30 with TRBJ1-3; the D is unclear. The CDR3 covers 11 residues. Looked up from germline, CDR1 is GTSNPN and CDR2 is SVGIG (reference sequence). V gave up 1 base and J gave up 10 bases, with 8 bases separating them. For the CDR3, the DNA is TGTGCCTGGAGTGCCGAGCCTACCATATATTTT. Its translation: CAWSAEPTIYF. Based on the CDR3 plus reference TRBV30 and TRBJ1-3, the full variable domain is SQTIHQWPATLVQPVGSPLSLECTVEGTSNPNLYWYRQAAGRGLQLLFYSVGIGQISSEVPQNLSASRPQDRQFILSSKKLLLSDSGFYLCAWSAEPTIYFGEGSWLTVV.

V is TRBV11-2 and J is TRBJ1-1; D possibly corresponds to TRBD1 (5 bases). Between the trimmed V and J ends, which lost 1 base and 6 bases, there was a span of 12 bases. Germline CDR1 SGHAT, CDR2 FQNNGV. The CDR3 is made up of 14 amino acids. DNA of the CDR3: TGTGCCAGCAGCTTAGGGGGGGATATAGCTGAAGCTTTCTTT. It is translated as CASSLGGDIAEAFF.

The V gene is TRBV15, the J gene TRBJ2-1, with 8 bases aligning to TRBD1. CDR3 length: 16 amino acids. Losses at the gene ends were 2 bases for V and 6 bases for J; bases not matched to a gene: 9. The germline CDR1 and CDR2 sequences are LNHNV and YYDKDF (reference sequence). CDR3 loop: CATSRSGQGFPNEQFF. Written as DNA, the CDR3 is TGTGCCACCAGCAGATCTGGACAGGGTTTCCCCAATGAGCAGTTCTTC.